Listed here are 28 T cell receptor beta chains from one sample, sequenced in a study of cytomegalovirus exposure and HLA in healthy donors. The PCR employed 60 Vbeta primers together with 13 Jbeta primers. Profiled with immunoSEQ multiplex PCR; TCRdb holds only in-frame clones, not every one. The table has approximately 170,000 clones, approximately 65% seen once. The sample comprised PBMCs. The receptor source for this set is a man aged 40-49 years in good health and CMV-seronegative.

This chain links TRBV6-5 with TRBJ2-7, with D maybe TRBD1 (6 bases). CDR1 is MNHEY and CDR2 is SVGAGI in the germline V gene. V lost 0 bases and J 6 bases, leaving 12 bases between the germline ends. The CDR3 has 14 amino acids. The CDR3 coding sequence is TGTGCCAGCAGTTACTCGCCAGGGGAAGTCGAGCAGTACTTC. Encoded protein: CASSYSPGEVEQYF.

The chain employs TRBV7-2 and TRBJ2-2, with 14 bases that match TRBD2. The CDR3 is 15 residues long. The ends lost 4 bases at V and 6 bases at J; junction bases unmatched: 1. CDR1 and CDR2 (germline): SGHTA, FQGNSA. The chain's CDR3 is CASSSGLAGAGELFF. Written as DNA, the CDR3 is TGTGCCAGCAGCTCGGGACTAGCGGGAGCCGGGGAGCTGTTTTTT.

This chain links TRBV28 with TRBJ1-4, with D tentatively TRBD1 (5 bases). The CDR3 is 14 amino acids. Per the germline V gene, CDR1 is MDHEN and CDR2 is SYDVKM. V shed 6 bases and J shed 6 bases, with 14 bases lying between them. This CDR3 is CASRQGHKYEKLFF. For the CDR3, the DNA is TGTGCCAGCAGACAAGGACATAAGTATGAAAAACTGTTTTTT.

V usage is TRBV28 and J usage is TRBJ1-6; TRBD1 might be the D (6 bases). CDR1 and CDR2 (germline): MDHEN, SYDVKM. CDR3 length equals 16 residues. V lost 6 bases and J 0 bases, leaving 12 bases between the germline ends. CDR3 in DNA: TGTGCCAGCAGGCCTACAGGGAGCTCCTATAATTCACCCCTCCACTTT. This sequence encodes CASRPTGSSYNSPLHF.

The CDR3 spells CASSQVPGLAPSSYEQYF. CDR3 DNA: TGTGCCAGCAGCCAAGTTCCGGGACTAGCGCCGAGCTCCTACGAGCAGTACTTC. The chain has TRBV4-2 and TRBJ2-5; 10 bases map to TRBD2. The J call is doubtful: the DNA matches TRBJ2-7 better. CDR3 size: 18 residues. CDR1 LGHNA and CDR2 YNFKEQ come from the germline V gene.

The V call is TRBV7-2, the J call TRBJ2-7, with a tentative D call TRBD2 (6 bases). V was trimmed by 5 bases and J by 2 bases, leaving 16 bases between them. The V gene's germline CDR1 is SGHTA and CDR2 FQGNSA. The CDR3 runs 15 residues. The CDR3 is CASSPVWDSTYEQYF. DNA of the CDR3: TGTGCCAGCAGCCCGGTGTGGGACTCTACCTACGAGCAGTACTTC. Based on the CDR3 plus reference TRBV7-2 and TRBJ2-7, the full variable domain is GAGVSQSPSNKVTEKGKDVELRCDPISGHTALYWYRQSLGQGLEFLIYFQGNSAPDKSGLPSDRFSAERTGGSVSTLTIQRTQQEDSAVYLCASSPVWDSTYEQYFGPGTRLTVT.

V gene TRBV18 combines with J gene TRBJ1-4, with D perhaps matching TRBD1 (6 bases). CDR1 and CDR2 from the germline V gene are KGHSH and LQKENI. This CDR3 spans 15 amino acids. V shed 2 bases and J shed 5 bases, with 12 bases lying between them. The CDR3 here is CASSPEGHSNEKLFF. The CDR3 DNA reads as TGTGCCAGCTCACCAGAGGGACACTCGAATGAAAAACTGTTTTTT.

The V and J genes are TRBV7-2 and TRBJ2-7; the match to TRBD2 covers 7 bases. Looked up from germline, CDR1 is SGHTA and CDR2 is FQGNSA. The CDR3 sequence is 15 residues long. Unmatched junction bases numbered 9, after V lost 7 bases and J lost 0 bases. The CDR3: CASTSTLADSYEQYF. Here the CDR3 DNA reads TGTGCCAGCACCTCAACCCTAGCGGACTCCTACGAGCAGTACTTC. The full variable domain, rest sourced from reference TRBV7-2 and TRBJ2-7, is GAGVSQSPSNKVTEKGKDVELRCDPISGHTALYWYRQSLGQGLEFLIYFQGNSAPDKSGLPSDRFSAERTGGSVSTLTIQRTQQEDSAVYLCASTSTLADSYEQYFGPGTRLTVT.

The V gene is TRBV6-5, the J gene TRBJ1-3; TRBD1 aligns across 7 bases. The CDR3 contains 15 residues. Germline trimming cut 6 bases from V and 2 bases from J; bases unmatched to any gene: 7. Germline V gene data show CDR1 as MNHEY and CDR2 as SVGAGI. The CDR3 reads CASRTGTEPGNTIYF. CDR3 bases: TGTGCCAGCAGGACCGGGACAGAGCCTGGAAACACCATATATTTT.

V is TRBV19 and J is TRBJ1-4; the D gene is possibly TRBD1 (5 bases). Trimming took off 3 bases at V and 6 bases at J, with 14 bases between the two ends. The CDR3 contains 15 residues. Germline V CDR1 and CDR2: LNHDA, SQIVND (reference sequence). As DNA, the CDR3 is TGTGCCAGTAGTATCGGCGCAGGCAGGGATGAAAAACTGTTTTTT. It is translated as CASSIGAGRDEKLFF.

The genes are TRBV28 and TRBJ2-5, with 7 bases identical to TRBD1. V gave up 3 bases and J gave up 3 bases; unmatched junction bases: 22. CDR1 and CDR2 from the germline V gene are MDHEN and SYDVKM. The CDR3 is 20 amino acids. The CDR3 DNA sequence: TGTGCCAGCAGTTTTGAGGGGGCCAGGGTATCCCCTGAAAAGAAAGAGACCCAGTACTTC. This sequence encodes CASSFEGARVSPEKKETQYF.

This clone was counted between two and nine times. The chain's CDR3 is CASSVEPSGGSYGYTF. DNA of the CDR3: TGTGCCAGCAGCGTAGAACCCTCAGGGGGCAGCTATGGCTACACCTTC. V usage is TRBV9 and J usage is TRBJ1-2, with 8 bases aligning to TRBD1. This CDR3 is built from 16 residues. After removal of 0 bases from V and 4 bases from J, the junction contained 8 bases not matched to a gene. Germline CDR1 is SGDLS and CDR2 is YYNGEE. The full variable domain, with the rest looked up from reference TRBV9 and TRBJ1-2, is DSGVTQTPKHLITATGQRVTLRCSPRSGDLSVYWYQQSLDQGLQFLIQYYNGEERAKGNILERFSAQQFPDLHSELNLSSLELGDSALYFCASSVEPSGGSYGYTFGSGTRLTVV.

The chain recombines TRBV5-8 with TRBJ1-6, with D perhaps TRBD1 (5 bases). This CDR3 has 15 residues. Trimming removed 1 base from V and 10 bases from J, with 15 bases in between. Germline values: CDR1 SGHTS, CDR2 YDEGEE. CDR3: CASSLFRGDQSPLHF. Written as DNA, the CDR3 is TGTGCCAGCAGCTTGTTCCGGGGGGACCAGTCACCCCTCCACTTT.

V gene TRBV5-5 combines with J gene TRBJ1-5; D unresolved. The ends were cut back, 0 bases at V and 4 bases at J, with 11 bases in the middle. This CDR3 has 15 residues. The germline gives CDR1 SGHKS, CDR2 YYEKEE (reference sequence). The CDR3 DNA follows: TGTGCCAGCAGCTTGGGAGGAGACGGGAATCAGCCCCAGCATTTT. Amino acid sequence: CASSLGGDGNQPQHF.

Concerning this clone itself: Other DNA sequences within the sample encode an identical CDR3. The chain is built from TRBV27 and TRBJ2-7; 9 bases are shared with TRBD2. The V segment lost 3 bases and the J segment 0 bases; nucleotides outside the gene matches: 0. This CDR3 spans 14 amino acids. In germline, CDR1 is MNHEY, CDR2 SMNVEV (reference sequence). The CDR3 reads CASSFSGGSYEQYF. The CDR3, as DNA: TGTGCCAGCAGTTTTAGCGGGGGCTCCTACGAGCAGTACTTC.

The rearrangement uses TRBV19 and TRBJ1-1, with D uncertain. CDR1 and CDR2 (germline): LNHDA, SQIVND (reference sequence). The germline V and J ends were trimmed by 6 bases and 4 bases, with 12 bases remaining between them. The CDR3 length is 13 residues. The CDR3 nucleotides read TGTGCCAGTAGATGGGAAGGAGGCACTGAAGCTTTCTTT. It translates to CASRWEGGTEAFF.

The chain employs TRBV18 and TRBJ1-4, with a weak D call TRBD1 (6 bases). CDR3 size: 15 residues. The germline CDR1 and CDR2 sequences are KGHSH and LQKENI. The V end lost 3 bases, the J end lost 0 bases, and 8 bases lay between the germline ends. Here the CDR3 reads CASSPTGPTNEKLFF. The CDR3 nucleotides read TGTGCCAGCTCACCGACAGGTCCAACTAATGAAAAACTGTTTTTT. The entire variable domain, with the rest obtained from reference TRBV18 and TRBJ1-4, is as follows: NAGVMQNPRHLVRRRGQEARLRCSPMKGHSHVYWYRQLPEEGLKFMVYLQKENIIDESGMPKERFSAEFPKEGPSILRIQQVVRGDSAAYFCASSPTGPTNEKLFFGSGTQLSVL.

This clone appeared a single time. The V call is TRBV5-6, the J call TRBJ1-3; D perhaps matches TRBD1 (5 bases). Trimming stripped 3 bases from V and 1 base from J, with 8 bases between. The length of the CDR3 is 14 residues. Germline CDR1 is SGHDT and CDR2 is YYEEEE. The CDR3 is CASSSRQSGNTIYF. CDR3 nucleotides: TGTGCCAGCAGCTCGCGACAGTCTGGAAACACCATATATTTT.

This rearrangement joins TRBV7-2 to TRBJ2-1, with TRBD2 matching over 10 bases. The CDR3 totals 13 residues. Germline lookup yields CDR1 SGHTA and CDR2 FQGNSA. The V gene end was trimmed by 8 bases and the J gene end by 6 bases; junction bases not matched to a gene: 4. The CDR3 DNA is TGTGCCAGCTCACTAGCGGGAACCAATGAGCAGTTCTTC. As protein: CASSLAGTNEQFF.

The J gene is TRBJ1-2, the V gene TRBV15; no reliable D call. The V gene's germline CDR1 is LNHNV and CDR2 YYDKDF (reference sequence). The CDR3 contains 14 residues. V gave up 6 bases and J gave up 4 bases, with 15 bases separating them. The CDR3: CATSLSSFPYGYTF. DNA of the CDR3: TGTGCCACCAGTTTGTCTTCCTTTCCCTATGGCTACACCTTC.

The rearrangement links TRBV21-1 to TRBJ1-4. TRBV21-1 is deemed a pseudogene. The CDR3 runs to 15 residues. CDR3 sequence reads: CARGSRGATNEKLFF. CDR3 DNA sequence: TGTGCCAGGGGCTCGCGGGGAGCAACTAATGAAAAACTGTTTTTT.

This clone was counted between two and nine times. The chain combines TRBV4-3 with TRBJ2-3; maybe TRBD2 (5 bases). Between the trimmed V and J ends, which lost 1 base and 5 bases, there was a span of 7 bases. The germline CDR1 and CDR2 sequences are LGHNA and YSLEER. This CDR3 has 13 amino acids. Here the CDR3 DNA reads TGCGCCAGCAGCCAAGCGGGGTTAGATACGCAGTATTTT. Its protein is CASSQAGLDTQYF.

CDR3 nucleotide sequence: TGCAGCGTTTCACAGGGGCCCCAGTCATCCTACGAGCAGTACTTC. As protein: CSVSQGPQSSYEQYF. The genes are TRBV29-1 and TRBJ2-7; 7 nucleotides match TRBD1. V trimming: 5 bases; J trimming: 1 base; junction bases outside the gene matches: 11. The CDR3 totals 15 residues. Per the germline V gene, CDR1 is SQVTM and CDR2 is ANQGSEA.

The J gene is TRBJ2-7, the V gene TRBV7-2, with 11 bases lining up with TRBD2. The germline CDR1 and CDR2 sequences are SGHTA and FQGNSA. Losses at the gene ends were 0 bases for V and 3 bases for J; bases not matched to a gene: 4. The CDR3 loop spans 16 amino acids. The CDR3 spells CASSLAFGLAGYEQYF. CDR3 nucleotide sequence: TGTGCCAGCAGCTTAGCATTCGGACTAGCGGGCTACGAGCAGTACTTC.

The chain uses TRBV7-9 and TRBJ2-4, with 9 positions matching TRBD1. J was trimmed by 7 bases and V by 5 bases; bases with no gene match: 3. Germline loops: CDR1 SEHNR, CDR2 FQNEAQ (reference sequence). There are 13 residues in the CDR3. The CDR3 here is CASSPGQGNIQYF. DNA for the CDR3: TGTGCCAGCAGCCCGGGACAGGGTAACATTCAGTACTTC.

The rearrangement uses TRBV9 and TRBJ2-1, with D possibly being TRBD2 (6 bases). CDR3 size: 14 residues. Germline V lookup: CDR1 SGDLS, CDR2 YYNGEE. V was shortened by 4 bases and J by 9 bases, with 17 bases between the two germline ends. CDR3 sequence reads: CASSPPGSTGEQFF. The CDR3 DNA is TGTGCCAGCAGCCCCCCCGGGAGCACCGGTGAGCAGTTCTTC.

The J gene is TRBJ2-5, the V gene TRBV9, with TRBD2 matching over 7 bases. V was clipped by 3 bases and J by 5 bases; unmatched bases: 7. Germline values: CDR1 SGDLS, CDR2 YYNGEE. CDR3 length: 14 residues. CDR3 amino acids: CASSGTRRWETQYF. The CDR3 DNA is TGTGCCAGCAGCGGGACTAGGAGGTGGGAGACCCAGTACTTC.

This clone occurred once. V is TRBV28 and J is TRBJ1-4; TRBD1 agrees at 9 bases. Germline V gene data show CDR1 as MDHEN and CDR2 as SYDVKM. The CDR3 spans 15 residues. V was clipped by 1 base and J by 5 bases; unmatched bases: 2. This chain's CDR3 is CASSLSGTGNEKLFF. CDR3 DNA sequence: TGTGCCAGCAGTTTATCCGGGACAGGGAATGAAAAACTGTTTTTT.